Detailed here is one TCR beta chain. The record originates from a study of control samples from healthy donors and cancer patients. In germline, CDR1 is LNHDA, CDR2 SQIVND (reference sequence). V was shortened by 3 bases and J by 6 bases, with 9 bases between the two germline ends. The CDR3 sequence is 12 residues long. Clones were sequenced by immunoSEQ multiplex PCR, and TCRdb holds only the in-frame ones, with some missing. The table has about 120,000 clones, over 85% seen once. The chain employs TRBV19 and TRBJ2-7; possible D gene TRBD2, 6 bases. The TCR originated in a man aged 25 to 45 in good health. The specimen was blood. Written as DNA, the CDR3 is TGTGCCAGTAGTATGCGGGGATTCGAGCAGTACTTC. Protein: CASSMRGFEQYF.